This T cell receptor beta chain was identified in a study of shared clonotypes between healthy human individuals. Study details: The donors, a couple of women and three men, were aged 18 to 49.

The germline V gene has CDR1 MDHEN and CDR2 SYDVKM. Trimming took 2 bases from V and 5 from J, leaving 13 bases between them. This CDR3 region has 14 residues. In the authors' methods: For the immunoSEQ data, sequences were junction-only without quality scores, so filtering differed. Assay used: immunoSEQ multiplex PCR; TCRdb lists only in-frame clones, some missing. V and J calls and clone size are as listed in that table; D and trimming were resolved from the DNA. The data show approximately 2,000,000 clones, around 90% seen once. Sequenced sample: naive CD4+ T cells from PBMCs. Subset noted: CD45RA+ positively selected. This receptor was obtained from a man between 18 and 35 years old in good health. Some clones in this sample may be carry-over from other donors' samples. The J gene is TRBJ2-7, the V gene TRBV28; the D call may be TRBD1 or TRBD2 (5 bases each). CDR3 in DNA: TGTGCCAGCAGTTTAACCGGGGCGAGGGACGAGCAGTACTTC. Its protein product is CASSLTGARDEQYF.